This T cell receptor (beta chain) was retrieved from a study of shared clonotypes between healthy human individuals. This CDR3 has 14 amino acids. Trimming shortened V by 7 bases and J by 1 base, and 13 bases separated the two germline ends. Germline lookup yields CDR1 ENHRY and CDR2 SYGVKD. Every donor was a Caucasian adult from Nashville, Tennessee. The data were produced by immunoSEQ multiplex PCR, yet TCRdb's version contains in-frame clones alone and is incomplete. The top ten clones hold about 0.39% of a sample with approximately 2.1 million clones, 80% to 95% of them seen once. Sequenced input: naive CD4+ T cells from PBMCs. Subset here: CD45RA+ positively selected. This rearrangement joins TRBV10-3 to TRBJ1-1; D unresolved. The source is a man aged 18 to 30 in good health. Some clones in this sample may be carry-over from other donors' samples. The CDR3 here is CAITRNSENTEAFF. The CDR3 DNA is TGTGCCATCACCCGGAACAGTGAGAACACTGAAGCTTTCTTT.